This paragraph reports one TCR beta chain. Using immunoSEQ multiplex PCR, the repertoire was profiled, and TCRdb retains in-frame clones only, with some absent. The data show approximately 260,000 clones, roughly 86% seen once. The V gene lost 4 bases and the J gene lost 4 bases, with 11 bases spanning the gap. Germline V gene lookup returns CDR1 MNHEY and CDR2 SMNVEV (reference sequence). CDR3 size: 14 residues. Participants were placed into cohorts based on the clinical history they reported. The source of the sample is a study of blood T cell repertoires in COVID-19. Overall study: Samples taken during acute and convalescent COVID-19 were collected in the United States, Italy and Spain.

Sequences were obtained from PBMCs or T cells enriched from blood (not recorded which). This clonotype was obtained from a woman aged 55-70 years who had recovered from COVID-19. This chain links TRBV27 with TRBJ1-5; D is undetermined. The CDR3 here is CASSYLFYNQPQHF. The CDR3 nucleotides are TGTGCCAGCAGTTATCTGTTTTATAATCAGCCCCAGCATTTT.